These 3 T cell receptor beta chains were sequenced from one sample in a study of technical replicates of blood from four donors. Sequencing used immunoSEQ multiplex PCR; TCRdb keeps in-frame clones, though not all of them. The sample contains about 75,000 clones, 95% to 97% of which appear only once. The source material was T cells isolated from PBMCs. The receptors shown here come from a human donor in good health.

This chain joins TRBV28 and TRBJ1-5; perhaps TRBD1 as D (5 bases). Germline V CDR1 and CDR2: MDHEN, SYDVKM. Trimming stripped 5 bases from V and 6 bases from J, with 8 bases between. This CDR3 is 12 amino acids long. The CDR3 DNA follows: TGTGCCAGCAGTGTGGGACTTCAGCCCCAGCATTTT. Translated, it gives CASSVGLQPQHF.

The rearrangement uses TRBV4-2 and TRBJ2-7; 7 positions agree with TRBD1. Germline trimming cut 1 base from V and 0 bases from J; bases unmatched to any gene: 3. The CDR3 runs 15 residues. Germline V gene sequence: CDR1 LGHNA, CDR2 YNFKEQ. In DNA form, the CDR3 reads TGTGCCAGCAGCCAAGGGGACAGCTCCTCCTACGAGCAGTACTTC. Protein product: CASSQGDSSSYEQYF.

The chain is built from TRBV5-4 and TRBJ1-2; D perhaps matches TRBD1 (6 bases). Germline loops: CDR1 SGHNT, CDR2 YYREEE (reference sequence). The CDR3 spans 13 residues. Trimming cost V 1 base and J 12 bases, with 16 bases left between them. This CDR3 reads CASSLLNGGGNTF. The CDR3 bases are TGTGCCAGCAGCTTGCTGAACGGGGGGGGCAACACCTTC.